The clone carrying this TCR beta chain was seen just once. Its antigen remains unidentified. This record belongs to a study of cytomegalovirus exposure and HLA in healthy donors. Study-wide points: Some TCR beta chains (over 150 of them) were listed as cytomegalovirus-associated.

In germline, CDR1 is MGHRA, CDR2 YSYEKL. Trimming at V came to 4 bases and at J to 8 bases, leaving 12 bases not matched to a gene. The CDR3 extends over 16 amino acids. Donors came from a validation cohort of 90 to 150 subjects, distinct from the first 666-subject cohort. Here immunoSEQ multiplex PCR was the method, and the copy in TCRdb shows in-frame clones only, minus some. The data show more than 110,000 clones, with roughly 93% seen just once and 1.5% to 2% held by the top ten. The TCR comes from a man aged 18 to 30 in good health and CMV-seropositive. This rearrangement joins TRBV4-1 to TRBJ2-7; TRBD2 aligns across 12 bases. The sequenced sample consisted of PBMCs. The DNA for the CDR3 is TGCGCCAGCAGCCTCCAGGCTAGCGGGAGGGTCGAGAAGCAGTACTTC. This translates into CASSLQASGRVEKQYF.